This T cell receptor beta chain was recorded in a study of quantifying T cell responses using KT2 cells. Study as a whole: cDNA was made from DNase-treated RNA using alpha and beta constant primers.

Study conclusions and caveats: Very high KT2 spike-in numbers caused saturation in KT2 sequence detection.

Fixed numbers of PBMC received varying amounts of KT2 cells. The cDNA 3' end received a ligated oligonucleotide with a UMI. The first PCR ran approximately 4 cycles with an equimolar RC1.1 and RC1.2 beta primer mix. From the UMI-ligation and nested PCR reads, TCRdb called clonotypes with MiXCR, one entry per CDR3 protein. This table holds some 48,000 distinct CDR3 sequences, around 10% found once. Germline lookup yields CDR1 SEHNR and CDR2 FQNEAQ (reference sequence). V was clipped by 5 bases and J by 3 bases, with 14 bases between them. The CDR3 has 14 amino acids. For this clonotype: As yet, its antigen is unknown.

The rearrangement links TRBV7-9 to TRBJ2-7, with D perhaps matching TRBD1 (6 bases). This clonotype was obtained from a human donor. The sequenced sample consisted of PBMCs spiked with cells of the T cell clone KT2. CDR3 residues: CASSPIDRFYEQYF. The CDR3 nucleotides are TGTGCCAGCAGCCCGATAGACAGGTTCTACGAGCAGTACTTC.